The clone carrying this T cell receptor (beta chain) was observed a single time. TCRdb's copy holds only in-frame clones and misses some; the assay was immunoSEQ multiplex PCR. The data hold 100,000 to 130,000 clones, with 70% to 85% observed a single time. The data are from a study of control samples from healthy donors and cancer patients. V was cut by 2 bases and J by 0 bases, with 11 bases left in between. This CDR3 contains 17 residues. Germline loops: CDR1 SGHVS, CDR2 FQNEAQ. This rearrangement joins TRBV7-8 to TRBJ1-6, with unresolved D. Sequences were obtained from blood. This clonotype originated in a man between 18 and 35 years old in good health. CDR3 DNA sequence: TGTGCCAGCAGCTTAAACCCCGGGAGCTCCTATAATTCACCCCTCCACTTT. Translated: CASSLNPGSSYNSPLHF.